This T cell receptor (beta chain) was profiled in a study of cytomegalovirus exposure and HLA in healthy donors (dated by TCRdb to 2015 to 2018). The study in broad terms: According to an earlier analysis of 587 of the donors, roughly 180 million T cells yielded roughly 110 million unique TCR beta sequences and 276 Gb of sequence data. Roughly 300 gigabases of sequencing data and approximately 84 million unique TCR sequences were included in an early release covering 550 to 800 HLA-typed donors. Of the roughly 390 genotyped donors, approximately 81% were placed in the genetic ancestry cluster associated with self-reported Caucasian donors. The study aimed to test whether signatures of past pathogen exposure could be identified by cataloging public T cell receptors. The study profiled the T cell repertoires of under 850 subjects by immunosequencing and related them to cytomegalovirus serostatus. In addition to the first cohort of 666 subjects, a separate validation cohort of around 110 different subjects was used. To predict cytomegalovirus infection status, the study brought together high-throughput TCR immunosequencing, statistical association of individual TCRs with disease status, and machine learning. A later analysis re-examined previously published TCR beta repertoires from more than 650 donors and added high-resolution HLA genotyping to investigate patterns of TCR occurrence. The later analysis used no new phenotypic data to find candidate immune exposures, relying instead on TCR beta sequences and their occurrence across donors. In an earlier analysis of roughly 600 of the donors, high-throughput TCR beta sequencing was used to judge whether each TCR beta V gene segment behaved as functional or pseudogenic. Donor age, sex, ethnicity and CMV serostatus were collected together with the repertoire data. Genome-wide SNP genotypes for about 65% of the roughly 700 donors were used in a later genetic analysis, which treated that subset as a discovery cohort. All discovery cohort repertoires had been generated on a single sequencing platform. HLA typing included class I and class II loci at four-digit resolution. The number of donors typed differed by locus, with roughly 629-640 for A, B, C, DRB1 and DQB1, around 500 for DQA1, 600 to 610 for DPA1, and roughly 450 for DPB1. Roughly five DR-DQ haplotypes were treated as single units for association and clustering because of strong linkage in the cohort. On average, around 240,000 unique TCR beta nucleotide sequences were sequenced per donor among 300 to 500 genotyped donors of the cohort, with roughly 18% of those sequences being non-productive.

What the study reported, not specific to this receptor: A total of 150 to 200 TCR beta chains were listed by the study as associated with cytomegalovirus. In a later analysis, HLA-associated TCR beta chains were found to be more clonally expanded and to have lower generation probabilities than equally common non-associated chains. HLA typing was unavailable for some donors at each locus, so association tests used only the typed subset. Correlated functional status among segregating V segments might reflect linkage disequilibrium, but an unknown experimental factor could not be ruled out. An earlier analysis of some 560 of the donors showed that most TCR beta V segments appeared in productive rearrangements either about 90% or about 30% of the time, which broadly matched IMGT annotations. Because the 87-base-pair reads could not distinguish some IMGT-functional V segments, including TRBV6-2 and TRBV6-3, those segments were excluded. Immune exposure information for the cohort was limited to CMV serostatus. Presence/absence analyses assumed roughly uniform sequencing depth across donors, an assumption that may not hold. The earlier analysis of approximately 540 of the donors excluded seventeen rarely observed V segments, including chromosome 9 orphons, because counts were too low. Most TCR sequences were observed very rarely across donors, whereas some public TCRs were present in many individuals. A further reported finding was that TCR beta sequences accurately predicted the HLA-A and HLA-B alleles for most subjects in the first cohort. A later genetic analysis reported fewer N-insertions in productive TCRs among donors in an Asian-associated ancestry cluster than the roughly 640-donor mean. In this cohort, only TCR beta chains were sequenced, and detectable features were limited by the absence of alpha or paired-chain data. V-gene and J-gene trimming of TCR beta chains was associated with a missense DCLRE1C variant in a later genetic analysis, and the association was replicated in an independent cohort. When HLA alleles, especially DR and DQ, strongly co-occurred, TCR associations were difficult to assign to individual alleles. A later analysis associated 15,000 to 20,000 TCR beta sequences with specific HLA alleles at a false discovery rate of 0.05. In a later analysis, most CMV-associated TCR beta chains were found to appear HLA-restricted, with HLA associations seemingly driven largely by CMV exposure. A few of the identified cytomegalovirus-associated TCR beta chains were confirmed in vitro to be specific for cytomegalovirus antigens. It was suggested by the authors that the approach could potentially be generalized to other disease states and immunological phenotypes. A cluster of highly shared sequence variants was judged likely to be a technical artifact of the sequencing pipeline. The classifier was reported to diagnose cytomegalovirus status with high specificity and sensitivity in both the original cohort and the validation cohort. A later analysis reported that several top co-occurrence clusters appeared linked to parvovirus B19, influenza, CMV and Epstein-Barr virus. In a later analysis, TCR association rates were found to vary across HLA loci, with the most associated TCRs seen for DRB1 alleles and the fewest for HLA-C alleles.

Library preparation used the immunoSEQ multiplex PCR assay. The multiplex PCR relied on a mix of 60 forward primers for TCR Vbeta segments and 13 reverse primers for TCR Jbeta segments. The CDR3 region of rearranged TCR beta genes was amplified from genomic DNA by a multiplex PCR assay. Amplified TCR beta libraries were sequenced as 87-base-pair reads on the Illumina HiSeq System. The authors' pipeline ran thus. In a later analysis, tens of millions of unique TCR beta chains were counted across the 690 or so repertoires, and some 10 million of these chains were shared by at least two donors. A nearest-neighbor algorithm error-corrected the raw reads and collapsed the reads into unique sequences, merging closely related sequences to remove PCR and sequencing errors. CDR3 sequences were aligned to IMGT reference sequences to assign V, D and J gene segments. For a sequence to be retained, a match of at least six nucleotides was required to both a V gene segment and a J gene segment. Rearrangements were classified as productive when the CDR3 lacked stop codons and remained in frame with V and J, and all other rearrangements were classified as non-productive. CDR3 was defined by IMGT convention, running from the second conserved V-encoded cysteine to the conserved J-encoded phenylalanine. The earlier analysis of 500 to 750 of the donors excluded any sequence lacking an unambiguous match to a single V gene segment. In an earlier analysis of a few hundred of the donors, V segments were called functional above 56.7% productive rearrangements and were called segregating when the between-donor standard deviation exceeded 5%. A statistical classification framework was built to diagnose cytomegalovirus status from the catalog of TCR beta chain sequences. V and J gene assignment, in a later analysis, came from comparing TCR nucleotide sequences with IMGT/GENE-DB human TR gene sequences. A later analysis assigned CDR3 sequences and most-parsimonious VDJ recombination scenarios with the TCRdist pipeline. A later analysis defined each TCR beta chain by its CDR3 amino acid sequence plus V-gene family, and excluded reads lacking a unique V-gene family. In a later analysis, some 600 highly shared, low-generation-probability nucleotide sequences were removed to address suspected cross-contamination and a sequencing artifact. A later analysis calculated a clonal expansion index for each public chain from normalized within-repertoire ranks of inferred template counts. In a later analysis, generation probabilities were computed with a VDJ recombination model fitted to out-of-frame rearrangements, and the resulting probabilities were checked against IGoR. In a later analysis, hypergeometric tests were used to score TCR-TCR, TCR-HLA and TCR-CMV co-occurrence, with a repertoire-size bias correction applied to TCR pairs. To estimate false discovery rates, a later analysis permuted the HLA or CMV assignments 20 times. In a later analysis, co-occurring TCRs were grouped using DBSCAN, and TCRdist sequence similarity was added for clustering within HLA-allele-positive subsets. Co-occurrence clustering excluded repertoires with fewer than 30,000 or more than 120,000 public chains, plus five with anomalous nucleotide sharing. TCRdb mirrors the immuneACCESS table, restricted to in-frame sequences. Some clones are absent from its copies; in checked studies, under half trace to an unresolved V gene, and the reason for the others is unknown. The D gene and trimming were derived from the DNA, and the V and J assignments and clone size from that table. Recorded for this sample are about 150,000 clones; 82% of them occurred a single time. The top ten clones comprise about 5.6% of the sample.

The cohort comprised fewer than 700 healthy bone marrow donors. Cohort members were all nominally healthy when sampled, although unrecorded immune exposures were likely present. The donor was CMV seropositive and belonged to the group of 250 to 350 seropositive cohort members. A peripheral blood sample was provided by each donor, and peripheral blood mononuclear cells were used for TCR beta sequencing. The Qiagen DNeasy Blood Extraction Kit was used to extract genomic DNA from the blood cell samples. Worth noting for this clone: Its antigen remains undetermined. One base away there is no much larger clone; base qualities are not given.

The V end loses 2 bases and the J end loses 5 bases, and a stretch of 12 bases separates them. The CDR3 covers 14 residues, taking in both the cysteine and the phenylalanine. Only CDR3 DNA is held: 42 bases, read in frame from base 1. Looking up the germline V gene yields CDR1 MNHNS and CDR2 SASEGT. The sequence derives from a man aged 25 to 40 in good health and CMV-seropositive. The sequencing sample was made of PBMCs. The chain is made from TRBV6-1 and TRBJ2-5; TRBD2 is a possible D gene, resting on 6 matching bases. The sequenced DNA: TGTGCCAGCAGTGAAAAGGAGGGACTGGAGACCCAGTACTTC. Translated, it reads CASSEKEGLETQYF.